The 2 T cell receptor beta chains given below trace back to one sample, sequenced in a study of vaccination and CD4 T cells after COVID-19. Cultured CD4+ T cell DNA underwent sequencing with the Oncomine TCR Beta short-read assay. MiXCR, applied by TCRdb to the PCR reads, yields one record per CDR3 protein. The data show around 26,000 distinct CDR3 sequences, less than 45% seen once. The sample's time point: late sampling 161 to 241 days after vaccination in three convalescent patients. Treatment given: roughly 10-day PBMC culture with coronavirus spike peptide pools or control peptides (ViraFEST assay). Which antigens these TCRs recognize remains unknown. This sample comprised CD4+ T cells from blood, cultured in vitro, obtained about 7 months after SARS-CoV-2 vaccination. The receptors originated from a human donor who had recovered from COVID-19.

The gene calls are TRBV27 and TRBJ2-4, with TRBD2 matching 7 bases. Trimming at V came to 6 bases and at J to 1 base, leaving 6 bases not matched to a gene. CDR1 is MNHEY and CDR2 is SMNVEV in the germline V gene (reference sequence). The CDR3 runs 15 residues. The CDR3 region has the DNA TGTGCCAGCAGCCCCTTGGGGGGGGCCAAAAACATTCAGTACTTC. Translation: CASSPLGGAKNIQYF.

This clonotype came up a few times. The gene calls are TRBV7-9 and TRBJ1-2; D remains unclear. This CDR3 spans 14 amino acids. CDR1 is SEHNR and CDR2 is FQNEAQ in the germline V gene (reference sequence). V dropped 5 bases and J dropped 1 base, with 11 bases sitting between them. The CDR3 DNA reads as TGTGCCAGCAGCCCTCCTCAAATTAACTATGGCTACACCTTC. Translated, it gives CASSPPQINYGYTF.